This passage covers 24 T cell receptor beta chains from one sample sequenced in a study of cytomegalovirus exposure and HLA in healthy donors. 60 Vbeta and 13 Jbeta primers were used in PCR. Assay: immunoSEQ multiplex PCR; the TCRdb copy retains only in-frame clones and omits some. The sample has around 98,000 clones, 81% seen once. Sequencing was done on a sample of PBMCs. The receptor set was obtained from a man aged 35 to 55 in good health and CMV-seronegative.

DNA for the CDR3: TGCAGCGTTGCCAGGGGTGCAGATACGCAGTATTTT. Protein: CSVARGADTQYF. The gene calls are TRBV29-1 and TRBJ2-3; perhaps TRBD1 as D (6 bases). The CDR3 is 12 residues long. The V end was cut by 4 bases, the J end by 4 bases, with 9 bases between. The germline V gene encodes CDR1 SQVTM and CDR2 ANQGSEA.

The genes are TRBV2 and TRBJ2-3; 7 bases line up with TRBD2. V lost 8 bases, J lost 2 bases, and 10 bases stayed unmatched. The germline V gene encodes CDR1 SNHLY and CDR2 FYNNEI. There are 15 residues in the CDR3. This chain's CDR3 is CASASTSEPTDTQYF. In nucleotides, the CDR3 is TGTGCCAGCGCATCAACTAGCGAGCCCACAGATACGCAGTATTTT. Full variable domain (rest looked up from reference TRBV2 and TRBJ2-3): EPEVTQTPSHQVTQMGQEVILRCVPISNHLYFYWYRQILGQKVEFLVSFYNNEISEKSEIFDDQFSVERPDGSNFTLKIRSTKLEDSAMYFCASASTSEPTDTQYFGPGTRLTVL.

The rearrangement links TRBV7-3 to TRBJ1-2, with 7 positions matching TRBD1. V was clipped by 9 bases and J by 5 bases; unmatched bases: 9. CDR1 SGHTA and CDR2 FQGTGA come from the germline V gene. CDR3 length: 13 amino acids. As DNA, the CDR3 is TGTGCCAGTAGACAGGGCGATGGTTATGGCTACACCTTC. Translated: CASRQGDGYGYTF.

The chain joins TRBV2 to TRBJ2-5; D uncertain. The CDR3 length is 12 residues. V was shortened by 6 bases and J by 4 bases, with 9 bases between the two germline ends. Germline lookup yields CDR1 SNHLY and CDR2 FYNNEI. The CDR3 protein is CASRTVLETQYF. CDR3 sequence (DNA): TGTGCCAGCAGAACAGTTCTAGAGACCCAGTACTTC.

Turning to this clone: At one end, the junction sequence differs from germline, possibly due to a read error. The chain combines TRBV10-1 with TRBJ2-7, with 9 bases lining up with TRBD1. The CDR3 contains 15 residues. In germline, CDR1 is WNHNN, CDR2 SYGVQD (reference sequence). The CDR3 DNA reads TGCGCCAGCAGAAGTGGACAGGGGAGCTCCCACGAGCAGTACTTC. It encodes CASRSGQGSSHEQYF.

V and J are TRBV29-1 and TRBJ1-1, with D perhaps matching TRBD1 (5 bases). CDR1 is SQVTM and CDR2 is ANQGSEA in the germline V gene. CDR3 length: 13 amino acids. The ends were cut back, 5 bases at V and 1 base at J, with 11 bases in the middle. The CDR3 region is CSVSQGPNTEAFF. CDR3 nucleotide sequence: TGCAGCGTTTCCCAGGGCCCGAACACTGAAGCTTTCTTT. The variable domain in full, with the rest retrieved from reference TRBV29-1 and TRBJ1-1, is SAVISQKPSRDICQRGTSLTIQCQVDSQVTMMFWYRQQPGQSLTLIATANQGSEATYESGFVIDKFPISRPNLTFSTLTVSNMSPEDSSIYLCSVSQGPNTEAFFGQGTRLTVV.

The V and J genes are TRBV19 and TRBJ2-3; 8 positions agree with TRBD1. This CDR3 is 15 amino acids long. J lost 0 bases, V lost 6 bases, and 5 bases had no gene match. Per germline, CDR1 LNHDA and CDR2 SQIVND (reference sequence). CDR3 in DNA: TGTGCCAGTAGACAACAGGGGGTAAGCACAGATACGCAGTATTTT. As protein: CASRQQGVSTDTQYF.

The chain links TRBV18 to TRBJ1-3; D possibly corresponds to TRBD1 (5 bases). The germline CDR1 and CDR2 sequences are KGHSH and LQKENI. V lost 1 base and J 8 bases, leaving 12 bases between the germline ends. The CDR3 spans 14 residues. Written as DNA, the CDR3 is TGTGCCAGCTCACCACTTTCAGGGCGCGACACCATATATTTT. Its translation is CASSPLSGRDTIYF. The whole variable domain, remainder taken from reference TRBV18 and TRBJ1-3, is NAGVMQNPRHLVRRRGQEARLRCSPMKGHSHVYWYRQLPEEGLKFMVYLQKENIIDESGMPKERFSAEFPKEGPSILRIQQVVRGDSAAYFCASSPLSGRDTIYFGEGSWLTVV.

The sample holds a few counts of this clone. The rearrangement links TRBV9 to TRBJ2-1; perhaps TRBD2 as D (7 bases). Germline V gives CDR1 SGDLS, CDR2 YYNGEE. Trimming stripped 0 bases from V and 7 bases from J, with 11 bases between. The CDR3 has 14 amino acids. The CDR3 protein is CASSVAGGQNEQFF. In nucleotides, the CDR3 is TGTGCCAGCAGCGTAGCGGGGGGCCAAAATGAGCAGTTCTTC.

The chain uses TRBV21-1 and TRBJ1-3; the DNA was not compared with TRBD1, the D call given in the table. TRBV21-1 is listed as a pseudogene. The CDR3 contains 15 residues. CDR3 protein: CASGGQGISGNTIYF. In DNA form, the CDR3 reads TGTGCCAGCGGTGGACAGGGGATCTCTGGAAACACCATATATTTT.

The CDR3 here is CASSSIIVGTDTQYF. The CDR3 DNA sequence: TGTGCCAGCAGCTCTATTATTGTCGGCACAGATACGCAGTATTTT. V usage is TRBV7-2 and J usage is TRBJ2-3; no clear D. There are 15 residues in the CDR3. The germline V gene has CDR1 SGHTA and CDR2 FQGNSA. Trimming shortened V by 4 bases and J by 1 base, and 12 bases separated the two germline ends. The full variable domain, in which reference TRBV7-2 and TRBJ2-3 provide the parts outside the CDR3, is GAGVSQSPSNKVTEKGKDVELRCDPISGHTALYWYRQSLGQGLEFLIYFQGNSAPDKSGLPSDRFSAERTGGSVSTLTIQRTQQEDSAVYLCASSSIIVGTDTQYFGPGTRLTVL.

The chain combines TRBV7-2 with TRBJ1-3; 10 bases agree with TRBD1. CDR3 size: 16 residues. Trimming removed 2 bases from V and 4 bases from J; junction bases left unmatched: 5. Germline CDR1 and CDR2: SGHTA and FQGNSA. CDR3 sequence: CASSLQTGGGGNTIYF. CDR3 bases: TGTGCCAGCAGCTTACAGACAGGGGGCGGAGGAAACACCATATATTTT. Using reference TRBV7-2 and TRBJ1-3 for the parts outside the CDR3, the full variable domain is GAGVSQSPSNKVTEKGKDVELRCDPISGHTALYWYRQSLGQGLEFLIYFQGNSAPDKSGLPSDRFSAERTGGSVSTLTIQRTQQEDSAVYLCASSLQTGGGGNTIYFGEGSWLTVV.

The rearrangement uses TRBV6-9 and TRBJ2-1; 11 bases match TRBD2. The CDR3 consists of 18 residues. After removal of 5 bases from V and 1 base from J, the junction contained 10 bases not matched to a gene. Germline CDR1 reads MNHGY; CDR2 reads SVAAGI. For the CDR3, the DNA is TGTGCCAGCAGTCCACCTAGCGGGGGGCGGGGATCCTACAATGAGCAGTTCTTC. Translation: CASSPPSGGRGSYNEQFF.

J is TRBJ2-1 and V is TRBV7-9; D perhaps matches TRBD2 (5 bases). The V and J ends lost 6 bases and 4 bases respectively, with 10 bases between them. Germline V gene data show CDR1 as SEHNR and CDR2 as FQNEAQ (reference sequence). This CDR3 spans 13 amino acids. This chain's CDR3 is CASRNEGYNEQFF. DNA of the CDR3: TGTGCCAGCAGGAACGAGGGTTACAATGAGCAGTTCTTC.

This clone was picked up one time. This chain links TRBV15 with TRBJ1-5; possibly TRBD1 for D (5 bases). The V gene's germline CDR1 is LNHNV and CDR2 YYDKDF (reference sequence). V lost 3 bases, J lost 3 bases, and 9 bases lay in between. This CDR3 contains 14 residues. The chain's CDR3 is CATSRTRDNQPQHF. The CDR3 bases are TGTGCCACCAGCAGGACCAGGGACAATCAGCCCCAGCATTTT.

The gene calls are TRBV5-1 and TRBJ2-3; 13 nucleotides line up with TRBD2. This CDR3 is 16 amino acids long. Germline values: CDR1 SGHRS, CDR2 YFSETQ. V was clipped by 4 bases and J by 6 bases; unmatched bases: 8. The CDR3 nucleotides are TGCGCCAGCAGCGTGATGACTAGCGGGGGGACGGATACGCAGTATTTT. Protein: CASSVMTSGGTDTQYF. The full variable domain, rest sourced from reference TRBV5-1 and TRBJ2-3, is KAGVTQTPRYLIKTRGQQVTLSCSPISGHRSVSWYQQTPGQGLQFLFEYFSETQRNKGNFPGRFSGRQFSNSRSEMNVSTLELGDSALYLCASSVMTSGGTDTQYFGPGTRLTVL.

V and J are TRBV4-1 and TRBJ2-5; D is undetermined. The CDR3 contains 15 residues. The germline V gene encodes CDR1 MGHRA and CDR2 YSYEKL. Trimming removed 4 bases from V and 2 bases from J, with 14 bases in between. CDR3 region: CASSPTYGTQETQYF. The CDR3, as DNA: TGCGCCAGCAGCCCCACCTATGGTACGCAAGAGACCCAGTACTTC.

The sample holds a few counts of this clone. The rearrangement uses TRBV6-5 and TRBJ1-1, with a tentative D call TRBD1 (5 bases). CDR3 length: 14 residues. Germline assignment: CDR1 MNHEY and CDR2 SVGAGI. Deletions cut 2 bases from V and 0 bases from J, with 7 bases between. The CDR3: CASSYQGMNTEAFF. The CDR3 DNA reads as TGTGCCAGCAGTTACCAGGGTATGAACACTGAAGCTTTCTTT.

The chain carries TRBV5-1 and TRBJ1-2; 7 nucleotides line up with TRBD1. Per the germline V gene, CDR1 is SGHRS and CDR2 is YFSETQ. The V gene end was trimmed by 0 bases and the J gene end by 4 bases; junction bases not matched to a gene: 6. CDR3 size: 15 residues. The CDR3 sequence is CASSLDRGNVYGYTF. For the CDR3, the DNA is TGCGCCAGCAGCTTGGACAGGGGAAATGTCTATGGCTACACCTTC.

This clone appeared once. V and J are TRBV7-9 and TRBJ2-3, with 10 bases aligning to TRBD2. This CDR3 has 16 residues. Germline-derived CDR1 and CDR2 are SEHNR and FQNEAQ (reference sequence). Unmatched junction bases numbered 8, after V lost 5 bases and J lost 3 bases. The CDR3 spells CASSALAGGGTDTQYF. CDR3 nucleotides: TGTGCCAGCAGCGCTTTAGCGGGGGGTGGGACAGATACGCAGTATTTT.

V and J are TRBV5-8 and TRBJ2-2, with a tentative D call TRBD1 (6 bases). Germline CDR1 reads SGHTS; CDR2 reads YDEGEE. Between the trimmed V and J ends, which lost 5 bases and 3 bases, there was a span of 14 bases. The CDR3 consists of 15 residues. CDR3 loop: CASRSGHRDTGELFF. Written as DNA, the CDR3 is TGTGCCAGCAGATCGGGACACAGGGACACCGGGGAGCTGTTTTTT.

This chain joins TRBV28 and TRBJ2-7, with D perhaps TRBD2 (7 bases). V was pared by 6 bases and J by 0 bases, with 18 bases between. Germline V gene lookup returns CDR1 MDHEN and CDR2 SYDVKM. This CDR3 is 16 amino acids long. Here the CDR3 reads CASRHRAGAISYEQYF. The CDR3 DNA follows: TGTGCCAGCAGGCACCGGGCGGGGGCCATCTCCTACGAGCAGTACTTC.

This chain's CDR3 is CASRGLGERRDGYTF. The DNA for the CDR3 is TGTGCCAGCAGGGGACTCGGGGAAAGGAGGGATGGCTACACCTTC. This chain links TRBV9 with TRBJ1-2; D may be TRBD1 (5 bases). The V gene lost 5 bases and the J gene lost 6 bases, with 20 bases spanning the gap. Germline assignment: CDR1 SGDLS and CDR2 YYNGEE. This CDR3 spans 15 amino acids.

The chain combines TRBV7-9 with TRBJ1-1, with 7 nucleotides matching TRBD1. The V gene's germline CDR1 is SEHNR and CDR2 FQNEAQ (reference sequence). This CDR3 comprises 17 residues. Germline trimming cut 0 bases from V and 0 bases from J; bases unmatched to any gene: 7. The CDR3 protein is CASSLALGGAMNTEAFF. The CDR3 nucleotides read TGTGCCAGCAGCTTAGCGTTAGGGGGCGCGATGAACACTGAAGCTTTCTTT.